These 24 T cell receptor beta chains came from one sample sequenced in a study of response to subunit inactivated influenza vaccine. TCRdb independently ran MiXCR on the RT-PCR reads; one entry per CDR3 protein. The sample yields 500,000 to 550,000 distinct CDR3 sequences, around 21% seen once. This sample also appeared in a second study, on T cells expressing NK-cell markers. That publication notes: In generating TCR beta cDNA, 5'RACE template switching with UMIs was used.

The input for sequencing was CD4+ T cells sorted from PBMCs, taken roughly 13 days after vaccination. Receptors originate from a man in his forties or fifties who received an inactivated influenza vaccine.

This clonotype was seen a few times. The gene calls are TRBV29-1 and TRBJ2-3, with a possible D match to TRBD2 (6 bases). This CDR3 comprises 14 residues. In germline, CDR1 is SQVTM, CDR2 ANQGSEA. V was pared by 4 bases and J by 1 base, with 12 bases between. The CDR3 nucleotides read TGCAGCGTTGGTACGGGACTGGGCACAGATACGCAGTATTTT. It encodes CSVGTGLGTDTQYF.

This clonotype appeared a few times. The V call is TRBV27, the J call TRBJ2-3, with 14 bases matching TRBD2. Germline lookup yields CDR1 MNHEY and CDR2 SMNVEV (reference sequence). The J segment lost 8 bases and the V segment lost 6 bases, leaving 4 bases of the junction unmatched. The CDR3 loop spans 14 amino acids. The DNA for the CDR3 is TGTGCCAGCAGCTCGGGACTAGCGGGAGTTACGCAGTATTTT. This encodes CASSSGLAGVTQYF.

The table lists this clonotype with a few counts. The rearrangement links TRBV10-3 to TRBJ2-3; D is undetermined. Germline CDR1 ENHRY, CDR2 SYGVKD. The ends were cut back, 0 bases at V and 4 bases at J, with 11 bases in the middle. This CDR3 region has 15 residues. The chain's CDR3 is CAISESSPVADTQYF. The DNA of the CDR3 is TGTGCCATCAGTGAGTCGTCGCCTGTGGCAGATACGCAGTATTTT.

The V gene is TRBV7-8, the J gene TRBJ2-7; possible D gene TRBD1, 6 bases. This CDR3 comprises 14 residues. Trimming shortened V by 4 bases and J by 1 base, and 11 bases separated the two germline ends. The V gene's germline CDR1 is SGHVS and CDR2 FQNEAQ. DNA of the CDR3: TGTGCCAGCAGCTACGCAGGGGTTTCCTACGAGCAGTACTTC. Its protein is CASSYAGVSYEQYF.

This clonotype was recorded a few times. The chain employs TRBV12-3 or TRBV12-4 and TRBJ1-6, with 7 nucleotides matching TRBD1. This CDR3 is built from 15 residues. Trimming removed 5 bases from V and 7 bases from J; junction bases left unmatched: 8. The CDR3 region is CASSPGQLTNSPLHF. The CDR3 coding sequence is TGTGCCAGCAGTCCGGGACAGTTAACAAATTCACCCCTCCACTTT.

This clonotype was recorded a few times. This chain connects TRBV6-5 to TRBJ1-4; D may be TRBD1 (5 bases). V lost 4 bases and J lost 2, with 14 bases in between. CDR1 and CDR2 from the germline V gene are MNHEY and SVGAGI. The length of the CDR3 is 16 residues. Here the CDR3 reads CASSSSFSGTNEKLFF. The CDR3, as DNA: TGTGCCAGCAGTTCCTCTTTTTCAGGGACTAATGAAAAACTGTTTTTT.

This chain links TRBV5-1 with TRBJ2-1; 9 nucleotides match TRBD2. V shed 1 base, J shed 5 bases, and the junction held 4 bases outside the gene matches. CDR1 SGHRS and CDR2 YFSETQ come from the germline V gene. This CDR3 region has 15 residues. The CDR3 nucleotides read TGCGCCAGCAGCTTGCAAGCGGGGGGAAACAATGAGCAGTTCTTC. This sequence encodes CASSLQAGGNNEQFF.

The chain links TRBV5-1 to TRBJ2-1; D is perhaps TRBD1 (5 bases). V was pared by 3 bases and J by 8 bases, with 18 bases between. Germline-derived CDR1 and CDR2 are SGHRS and YFSETQ. This CDR3 comprises 15 residues. The CDR3, as DNA: TGCGCCAGCAGCTCCGGATGGGGCCCGACGGATGAGCAGTTCTTC. Amino acid sequence: CASSSGWGPTDEQFF.

The chain couples TRBV28 to TRBJ2-1; 10 nucleotides match TRBD2. The CDR3 covers 15 residues. Germline CDR1 reads MDHEN; CDR2 reads SYDVKM. V lost 7 bases to trimming and J lost 9 bases; unmatched junction nucleotides: 12. The CDR3 here is CASTDFSGRGGEQFF. CDR3 DNA: TGTGCCAGCACCGACTTCAGCGGGAGGGGCGGTGAGCAGTTCTTC. Full variable domain (rest looked up from reference TRBV28 and TRBJ2-1): DVKVTQSSRYLVKRTGEKVFLECVQDMDHENMFWYRQDPGLGLRLIYFSYDVKMKEKGDIPEGYSVSREKKERFSLILESASTNQTSMYLCASTDFSGRGGEQFFGPGTRLTVL.

V and J are TRBV9 and TRBJ2-5; TRBD2 aligns across 9 bases. J was trimmed by 2 bases and V by 0 bases; bases with no gene match: 8. Germline V CDR1 and CDR2: SGDLS, YYNGEE. This CDR3 spans 17 amino acids. In DNA form, the CDR3 reads TGTGCCAGCAGCGTAGGCGCGAGCGGGAGGCCTCAAGAGACCCAGTACTTC. It specifies CASSVGASGRPQETQYF.

The J gene is TRBJ2-2, the V gene TRBV6-2 or TRBV6-3, with 10 bases that match TRBD1. Trimming at V came to 6 bases and at J to 6 bases, leaving 13 bases not matched to a gene. Germline CDR1 reads MNHEY; CDR2 reads SVGEGT. This CDR3 region has 17 residues. CDR3 nucleotide sequence: TGTGCCAGCAGCTTGCCCGCTATGACAGGGGGCTCCGGGGAGCTGTTTTTT. Its translation is CASSLPAMTGGSGELFF.

The sample holds a few counts of this clonotype. V gene TRBV4-1 combines with J gene TRBJ1-2; perhaps TRBD1 as D (6 bases). This CDR3 is 14 amino acids long. Germline V CDR1 and CDR2: MGHRA, YSYEKL. The V gene lost 0 bases and the J gene lost 4 bases, with 9 bases spanning the gap. As DNA, the CDR3 is TGCGCCAGCAGCCAAGAGCAGGGGAGCTATGGCTACACCTTC. Its translation is CASSQEQGSYGYTF.

The chain uses TRBV12-3 or TRBV12-4 and TRBJ1-6; D gene unclear. V was pared by 3 bases and J by 5 bases, with 11 bases between. The CDR3 is 15 residues long. CDR3 in amino acids: CASSFGISNNSPLHF. Here the CDR3 DNA reads TGTGCCAGCAGTTTTGGTATAAGCAATAATTCACCCCTCCACTTT.

CDR3 sequence: CASSAAGAYEQYF. In DNA, the CDR3 is TGCGCCAGCAGCGCTGCAGGGGCCTACGAGCAGTACTTC. The J gene is TRBJ2-7, the V gene TRBV4-1; possible D gene TRBD1, 6 bases. The CDR3 extends over 13 amino acids. Germline V lookup: CDR1 MGHRA, CDR2 YSYEKL. V dropped 5 bases and J dropped 2 bases, with 10 bases sitting between them.

There are a few counts of this clonotype. The rearrangement joins TRBV5-8 to TRBJ1-1; D gene uncertain. CDR3 length equals 14 residues. The germline gives CDR1 SGHTS, CDR2 YDEGEE. The V and J ends lost 3 bases and 5 bases respectively, with 14 bases between them. CDR3 loop: CASSSIPRTTEAFF. The DNA for the CDR3 is TGTGCCAGCAGCTCCATACCCCGAACGACTGAAGCTTTCTTT.

The chain is built from TRBV11-2 and TRBJ1-6; D is ambiguous. The CDR3 spans 16 residues. V dropped 2 bases and J dropped 1 base, with 9 bases sitting between them. Per germline, CDR1 SGHAT and CDR2 FQNNGV. CDR3 loop: CASSLSGLSYNSPLHF. The CDR3 nucleotides are TGTGCCAGCAGCTTAAGTGGGTTATCCTATAATTCACCCCTCCACTTT.

The CDR3 region has the DNA TGTGCCAGCAGCCCCGGACTAGCGGGACACAATGAGCAGTTCTTC. As protein: CASSPGLAGHNEQFF. V gene TRBV11-2 combines with J gene TRBJ2-1, with 12 bases fitting TRBD2. The V gene's germline CDR1 is SGHAT and CDR2 FQNNGV. J lost 5 bases, V lost 5 bases, and 4 bases had no gene match. The CDR3 is made up of 15 amino acids.

This chain connects TRBV9 to TRBJ2-7; 13 bases are a match to TRBD2. The CDR3 runs to 15 residues. V shed 4 bases, J shed 5 bases, and the junction held 6 bases outside the gene matches. Germline V gene sequence: CDR1 SGDLS, CDR2 YYNGEE. The CDR3, as DNA: TGTGCCAGCAGCCCCAAGACTAGCGGGAGGAACGAGCAGTACTTC. Amino acid sequence: CASSPKTSGRNEQYF.

The sample holds a few counts of this clonotype. The chain has TRBV15 and TRBJ2-5, with TRBD1 matching over 8 bases. With V trimmed by 1 base and J by 7 bases, 8 bases remained unmatched. Germline V gene sequence: CDR1 LNHNV, CDR2 YYDKDF (reference sequence). CDR3 length: 15 amino acids. CDR3 bases: TGTGCCACCAGCAGAGCGGGACAGGTGGAAAGGACCCAGTACTTC. The encoded protein is CATSRAGQVERTQYF.

The V call is TRBV27, the J call TRBJ2-2; 11 nucleotides match TRBD2. With 6 bases clipped from V and 3 bases from J, the junction kept 6 bases outside the gene matches. CDR1 MNHEY and CDR2 SMNVEV come from the germline V gene (reference sequence). The CDR3 covers 16 residues. CDR3 in amino acids: CASRLLAGGYTGELFF. CDR3 sequence (DNA): TGTGCCAGCAGGCTTTTAGCGGGGGGGTACACCGGGGAGCTGTTTTTT.

The chain recombines TRBV7-9 with TRBJ2-5; no firm D call. Germline CDR1 and CDR2: SEHNR and FQNEAQ (reference sequence). The CDR3 length is 14 residues. Trimming pared 4 bases from V and 5 bases from J, leaving 14 bases between. The CDR3 DNA reads TGTGCCAGCAGCTCGCCCCGAATTGGGGAGACCCAGTACTTC. Translated, it gives CASSSPRIGETQYF.

This clonotype was seen only a few times. The chain employs TRBV4-3 and TRBJ2-3, with D unclear. The CDR3 consists of 14 residues. Trimming removed 4 bases from V and 1 base from J, with 9 bases in between. Germline V gives CDR1 LGHNA, CDR2 YSLEER. CDR3 loop: CASSPRTRTDTQYF. The DNA for the CDR3 is TGCGCCAGCAGCCCCCGGACCCGCACAGATACGCAGTATTTT.

The CDR3 DNA reads TGCAGTGCTAGAGTTGGATCTAGCACAGATACGCAGTATTTT. This codes for CSARVGSSTDTQYF. The rearrangement joins TRBV20-1 to TRBJ2-3, with D unclear. Trimming removed 1 base at V and 0 bases at J, with 8 bases between. The CDR3 is made up of 14 amino acids. From germline, CDR1 is DFQATT and CDR2 SNEGSKA (reference sequence).

The table lists this clonotype with many counts. The chain combines TRBV20-1 with TRBJ1-1, with D maybe TRBD1 (6 bases). Between the trimmed V and J ends, which lost 6 bases and 2 bases, there was a span of 10 bases. The CDR3 extends over 12 amino acids. Looked up from germline, CDR1 is DFQATT and CDR2 is SNEGSKA (reference sequence). CDR3 residues: CSAQDSNTEAFF. The CDR3 DNA follows: TGCAGTGCGCAGGACAGTAACACTGAAGCTTTCTTT.